This T cell receptor beta chain appears in the sequencing data of a study of T cell changes during pregnancy in multiple sclerosis. The protocol was immunoSEQ multiplex PCR, while the TCRdb copy is restricted to in-frame clones and leaves out a portion. Among over 85,000 clones listed, 91% were seen once. The CDR3 runs 15 residues. The ends were cut back, 2 bases at V and 0 bases at J, with 9 bases in the middle. Germline CDR1 SGHRS, CDR2 YFSETQ. Material: peripheral blood, obtained after pregnancy. This TCR came from a female donor in good health, enrolled as a control in a pregnancy study. The chain recombines TRBV5-1 with TRBJ1-3; D may be TRBD1 (5 bases). The CDR3 DNA sequence: TGCGCCAGCAGCTTTCCCGACAGCTCTGGAAACACCATATATTTT. It is translated as CASSFPDSSGNTIYF.